This paragraph covers one TCR beta chain sequence. Its antigen is undetermined. This entry belongs to a study of siplizumab effects on memory and regulatory T cells. Whole-study results and caveats: No more than a minor fraction of alloreactive clones could be traced back to unstimulated subsets. Apparently more diverse than memory cells, naive T cells also seemed major alloresponse contributors. Under siplizumab, alloreactive sequences traced to unstimulated CD4+ memory cells were significantly reduced.

The assay covered roughly 97,000 TCR templates per sample. Profiled with immunoSEQ multiplex PCR; TCRdb holds only in-frame clones, not every one. In the table there are tens of thousands of clones, roughly 93% of which are singletons. Sequenced: CD8+ T cells sorted from blood. The source is a human donor in good health.

CDR3 in DNA: TGTGCCACCAGCAGAGATCTGGCACCTGGAAACACCATATATTTT. Encoded protein: CATSRDLAPGNTIYF. The chain is built from TRBV15 and TRBJ1-3; D is undetermined. V shed 0 bases and J shed 2 bases, with 8 bases lying between them. The germline gives CDR1 LNHNV, CDR2 YYDKDF (reference sequence). The CDR3 length is 15 residues. The full variable domain, in which reference TRBV15 and TRBJ1-3 provide the parts outside the CDR3, is DAMVIQNPRYQVTQFGKPVTLSCSQTLNHNVMYWYQQKSSQAPKLLFHYYDKDFNNEADTPDNFQSRRPNTSFCFLDIRSPGLGDTAMYLCATSRDLAPGNTIYFGEGSWLTVV.